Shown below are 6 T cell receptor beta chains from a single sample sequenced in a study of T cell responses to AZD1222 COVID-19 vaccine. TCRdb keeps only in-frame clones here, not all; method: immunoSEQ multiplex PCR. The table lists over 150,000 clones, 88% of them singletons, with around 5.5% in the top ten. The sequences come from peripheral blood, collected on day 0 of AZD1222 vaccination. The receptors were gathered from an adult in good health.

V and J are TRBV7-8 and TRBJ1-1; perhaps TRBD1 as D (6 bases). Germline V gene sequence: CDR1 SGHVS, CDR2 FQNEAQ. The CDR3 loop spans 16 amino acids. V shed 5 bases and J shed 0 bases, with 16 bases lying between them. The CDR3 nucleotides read TGTGCCAGCAGCCTATTACCCCAGGGGATGAACACTGAAGCTTTCTTT. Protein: CASSLLPQGMNTEAFF.

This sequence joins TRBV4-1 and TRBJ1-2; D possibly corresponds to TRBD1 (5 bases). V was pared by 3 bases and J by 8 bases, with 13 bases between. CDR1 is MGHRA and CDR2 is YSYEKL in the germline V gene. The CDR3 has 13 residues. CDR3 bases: TGCGCCAGCAGCCAGGGACGGAGTCACGGCTACACCTTC. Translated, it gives CASSQGRSHGYTF.

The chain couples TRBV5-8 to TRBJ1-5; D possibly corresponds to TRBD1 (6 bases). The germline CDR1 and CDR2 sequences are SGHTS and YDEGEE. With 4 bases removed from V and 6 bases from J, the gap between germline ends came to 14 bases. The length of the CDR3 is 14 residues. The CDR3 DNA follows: TGTGCCAGCAGCCCGCGGGGGGGCGGTCAGCCCCAGCATTTT. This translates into CASSPRGGGQPQHF.

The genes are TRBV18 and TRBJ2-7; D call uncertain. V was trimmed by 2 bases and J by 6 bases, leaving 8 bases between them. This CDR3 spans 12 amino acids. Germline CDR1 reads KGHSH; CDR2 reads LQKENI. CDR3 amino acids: CASSPGRLEQYF. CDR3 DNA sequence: TGTGCCAGCTCACCAGGACGACTCGAGCAGTACTTC.

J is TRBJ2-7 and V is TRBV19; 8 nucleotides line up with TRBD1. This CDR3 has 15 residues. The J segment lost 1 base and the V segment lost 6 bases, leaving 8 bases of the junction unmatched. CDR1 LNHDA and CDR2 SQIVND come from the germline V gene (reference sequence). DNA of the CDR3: TGTGCCAGTAGCAGCCGGGACAGGCGATCCTACGAGCAGTACTTC. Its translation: CASSSRDRRSYEQYF.

The CDR3 bases are TGCAGTGCTAGTAAGGCAGGGGCGTACAATGAGCAGTTCTTC. Its protein is CSASKAGAYNEQFF. The genes are TRBV20-1 and TRBJ2-1; a weak D match, TRBD1 (6 bases). The germline gives CDR1 DFQATT, CDR2 SNEGSKA (reference sequence). The CDR3 covers 14 residues. The V end was cut by 3 bases, the J end by 4 bases, with 13 bases between.